The 13 T cell receptor beta chains listed next were all sequenced from one sample in a study of T cell changes during pregnancy in multiple sclerosis. The data were produced by immunoSEQ multiplex PCR, yet TCRdb's version contains in-frame clones alone and is incomplete. The table includes 70,000 to 95,000 clones, just under 95% detected once. The sequences come from peripheral blood, collected in the first trimester of pregnancy. These TCRs come from a female donor with multiple sclerosis, enrolled in a pregnancy study.

This clone appeared once. This chain joins TRBV5-1 and TRBJ1-5; perhaps TRBD1 as D (5 bases). CDR1 is SGHRS and CDR2 is YFSETQ in the germline V gene. Trimming stripped 4 bases from V and 8 bases from J, with 19 bases between. The length of the CDR3 is 15 residues. CDR3 sequence reads: CASSPSGFVGEPQHF. In DNA, the CDR3 is TGCGCCAGCAGCCCCTCTGGTTTTGTAGGGGAGCCCCAGCATTTT.

The table lists this clone with a few counts. This chain connects TRBV29-1 to TRBJ1-1; no reliable D call. Per the germline V gene, CDR1 is SQVTM and CDR2 is ANQGSEA. The CDR3 spans 12 residues. V was pared by 5 bases and J by 1 base, with 8 bases between. CDR3 residues: CSVPRGNTEAFF. The CDR3 DNA reads TGCAGCGTTCCAAGAGGGAACACTGAAGCTTTCTTT.

The chain links TRBV21-1 to TRBJ1-5; no check of the table's D call, TRBD1, against the DNA was made. TRBV21-1 is tagged as a pseudogene. The CDR3 has 18 amino acids. The CDR3 loop is CASTTPGLGQGSNQPQHF. The CDR3 DNA sequence: TGTGCCAGCACCACCCCCGGACTTGGACAGGGTAGCAATCAGCCCCAGCATTTT.

This chain links TRBV7-9 with TRBJ2-7; D is uncertain. The CDR3 loop spans 16 amino acids. Per the germline V gene, CDR1 is SEHNR and CDR2 is FQNEAQ (reference sequence). The V and J ends lost 1 base and 4 bases respectively, with 17 bases between them. The CDR3 bases are TGTGCCAGCAGCTTAGGATATGGTCGGAGCATGTACGAGCAGTACTTC. Residues: CASSLGYGRSMYEQYF. Filled out from reference TRBV7-9 and TRBJ2-7, the complete variable domain reads DTGVSQNPRHKITKRGQNVTFRCDPISEHNRLYWYRQTLGQGPEFLTYFQNEAQLEKSRLLSDRFSAERPKGSFSTLEIQRTEQGDSAMYLCASSLGYGRSMYEQYFGPGTRLTVT.

This clone was seen a single time. The rearrangement joins TRBV4-1 to TRBJ1-2; TRBD1 might be the D (6 bases). Trimming cost V 3 bases and J 0 bases, with 14 bases left between them. In germline, CDR1 is MGHRA, CDR2 YSYEKL. The CDR3 is made up of 16 amino acids. The CDR3 DNA reads as TGCGCCAGCAGCCACACATACAGGGCCACTAACTATGGCTACACCTTC. Amino acids: CASSHTYRATNYGYTF.

The rearrangement links TRBV29-1 to TRBJ1-1, with TRBD1 as a possible D gene (5 bases). V was shortened by 7 bases and J by 5 bases, with 11 bases between the two germline ends. CDR3 length: 11 amino acids. Per germline, CDR1 SQVTM and CDR2 ANQGSEA. The CDR3 here is CSGSRGTEAFF. The DNA for the CDR3 is TGCAGCGGCTCAAGGGGTACTGAAGCTTTCTTT.

The V gene is TRBV5-4, the J gene TRBJ1-6, with a possible D match to TRBD1 (5 bases). The germline CDR1 and CDR2 sequences are SGHNT and YYREEE (reference sequence). This CDR3 has 16 residues. V was trimmed by 1 base and J by 1 base, leaving 9 bases between them. In DNA, the CDR3 is TGTGCCAGCAGCTTGTCCGGGGGGTCCTATAATTCACCCCTCCACTTT. Residues: CASSLSGGSYNSPLHF.

The CDR3 DNA reads TGCGCCAGCAGCCCGGACAACGACTATGGCTACACCTTC. It yields the protein CASSPDNDYGYTF. The chain recombines TRBV5-1 with TRBJ1-2, with D maybe TRBD1 (5 bases). Per the germline V gene, CDR1 is SGHRS and CDR2 is YFSETQ. CDR3 length: 13 residues. Trimming took 4 bases from V and 3 from J, leaving 10 bases between them.

The V call is TRBV7-9, the J call TRBJ2-1; 10 bases map to TRBD2. Losses at the gene ends were 5 bases for V and 4 bases for J; bases not matched to a gene: 14. CDR1 and CDR2 (germline): SEHNR, FQNEAQ (reference sequence). The CDR3 sequence is 18 residues long. In DNA form, the CDR3 reads TGTGCCAGCAGCCCCCGTCCGCTAGCGGGGGCCCGATACAATGAGCAGTTCTTC. Encoded protein: CASSPRPLAGARYNEQFF.

The V call is TRBV30, the J call TRBJ2-7; D gene uncertain. The ends were cut back, 0 bases at V and 3 bases at J, with 15 bases in the middle. In germline, CDR1 is GTSNPN, CDR2 SVGIG (reference sequence). CDR3 length: 15 amino acids. The chain's CDR3 is CAWSVLPSDIYEQYF. As DNA, the CDR3 is TGTGCCTGGAGTGTACTACCCAGTGATATCTACGAGCAGTACTTC.

This clone was recorded once. J is TRBJ2-2 and V is TRBV9; possible D gene TRBD1, 7 bases. The CDR3 loop spans 14 amino acids. V was clipped by 3 bases and J by 4 bases, with 10 bases between them. Germline values: CDR1 SGDLS, CDR2 YYNGEE. CDR3 sequence: CASSAQGGTGELFF. CDR3 coding DNA: TGTGCCAGCAGCGCTCAGGGGGGCACCGGGGAGCTGTTTTTT.

The chain carries TRBV23-1 and TRBJ1-2; 7 bases fit TRBD1. TRBV23-1 is noted as an ORF with a role that remains uncertain. The CDR3 has 17 residues. V gave up 0 bases and J gave up 4 bases; unmatched junction bases: 11. CDR3 in DNA: TGCGCCAGCAGTCAATCACCCAGGGGGGAAGTAGTCTATGGCTACACCTTC. As protein: CASSQSPRGEVVYGYTF.

The J gene is TRBJ2-7, the V gene TRBV6-1, with 8 bases that match TRBD2. Germline V gene data show CDR1 as MNHNS and CDR2 as SASEGT. V lost 8 bases to trimming and J lost 2 bases; unmatched junction nucleotides: 11. The CDR3 extends over 15 amino acids. The CDR3 DNA reads as TGTGCCAGCGGGGGGGTAGCGGGGTATACCTACGAGCAGTACTTC. Amino acids: CASGGVAGYTYEQYF.